This TCR beta chain was captured by sequencing in a study of OX40 agonist ivuxolimab in advanced cancers. Study information: Participants could have had prior anti-PD-1, anti-PD-L1 or anti-CTLA-4 therapy, and approximately 40% had some. Whole-study results and caveats: The mean number of expanded clones was higher in CD8+ T cells than in CD4+. At 0.1 to 3.0 mg/kg and by week 6, clonal expansion occurred in CD4+ and CD8+ blood T cells.

As concerns this clone: Its cognate antigen is unknown.

The CDR3 loop spans 15 amino acids. Unmatched junction bases numbered 6, after V lost 0 bases and J lost 3 bases. Germline V lookup: CDR1 SGDLS, CDR2 YYNGEE. The study sampled blood at baseline, cycle 4 day 1, and cycle 7 day 1. Sequencing was performed with immunoSEQ multiplex PCR; in TCRdb, only in-frame clones are kept and a portion is missing. The sample consists of more than 55,000 clones, 60% to 85% of them appearing once. The sequencing here drew on CD4+ or CD8+ T cells sorted from blood, taken in a trial of the OX40 agonist ivuxolimab. V is TRBV9 and J is TRBJ2-7; 7 bases match TRBD2. The sequence derives from an adult with an advanced solid tumor such as melanoma, head and neck, liver or kidney cancer. Written as DNA, the CDR3 is TGTGCCAGCAGCGTAGCCCAGCGGGAACTCTACGAGCAGTACTTC. It translates to CASSVAQRELYEQYF.